Listed below are T cell receptor beta chains from one sample, sequenced in a study of cytomegalovirus exposure and HLA in healthy donors. Generated by immunoSEQ multiplex PCR, the TCRdb table keeps only in-frame clones and is missing some. Counted here are approximately 150,000 clones, roughly 86% occurring once; the ten biggest clones make up 4.5%. Specimen: PBMCs. Source of these receptors: a young man in good health and CMV-seropositive. The CDR3 runs from the conserved cysteine through the conserved F or W.

CDR3 protein	V gene	J gene	CDR3 length
CASSAARGLAGETQYF	TRBV25-1	TRBJ2-5	16
CASSEGQLKETQYF	TRBV5-1	TRBJ2-5	14
CAWRLSGAYEQYF	TRBV30	TRBJ2-7	13
CASSRLAGARSEQYF	TRBV7-7	TRBJ2-7	15
CAYNSRPGATNEKLFF	TRBV30	TRBJ1-4	16
CASSLWSEAYEQYF	TRBV5-6	TRBJ2-7	14
CASSQIGVGQSNTGELFF	TRBV4-2	TRBJ2-2	18
CASSPGQTMNTEAFF	TRBV6-1	TRBJ1-1	15
CASSQDPAGVRSRNNERFF	TRBV4-1	TRBJ2-1	19
CAWSIRTRGHTEAFF	TRBV30	TRBJ1-1	15
CATGQGGGTGELFF	TRBV2	TRBJ2-2	14
CSAFFRDTQYF	TRBV20-1	TRBJ2-3	11
CASSPPGTTYGYTF	TRBV14	TRBJ1-2	14
CASSSFDQETQYF	TRBV5-1	TRBJ2-5	13
CASSAGLQETQYF	TRBV9	TRBJ2-5	13
CASSYTISSDEQFF	TRBV7-2	TRBJ2-1	14
CASRLAGGPREEQYF	TRBV28	TRBJ2-7	15
CASSPRTSGNTGELFF	TRBV7-9	TRBJ2-2	16
CSVSSGLDYEQYF	TRBV29-1	TRBJ2-7	13
CASSQRGHSQETQYF	TRBV7-7	TRBJ2-5	15
CASSETTGEKLFF	TRBV9	TRBJ1-4	13
CASSPDRKKGGYTF	TRBV6-1	TRBJ1-2	14
CASSLVLSAETQYF	TRBV5-1	TRBJ2-5	14
CASSPLTSNEQFF	TRBV7-9	TRBJ2-1	13
CASRRTDYGYTF	TRBV6-1	TRBJ1-2	12
CAWIPGSGELFF	TRBV30	TRBJ2-2	12
CASSPEVVSNEQFF	TRBV18	TRBJ2-1	14
CASSERTGGNEKLFF	TRBV7-6	TRBJ1-4	15
CASSLKSFQWETTEAFF	TRBV13	TRBJ1-1	17
CASSSRPQAWRTGELFF	TRBV11-2	TRBJ2-2	17
CAWDPGRALNTEAFF	TRBV30	TRBJ1-1	15
CASSSGGSYNEQFF	TRBV5-1	TRBJ2-1	14
CAWSRQSSYNEQFF	TRBV30	TRBJ2-1	14